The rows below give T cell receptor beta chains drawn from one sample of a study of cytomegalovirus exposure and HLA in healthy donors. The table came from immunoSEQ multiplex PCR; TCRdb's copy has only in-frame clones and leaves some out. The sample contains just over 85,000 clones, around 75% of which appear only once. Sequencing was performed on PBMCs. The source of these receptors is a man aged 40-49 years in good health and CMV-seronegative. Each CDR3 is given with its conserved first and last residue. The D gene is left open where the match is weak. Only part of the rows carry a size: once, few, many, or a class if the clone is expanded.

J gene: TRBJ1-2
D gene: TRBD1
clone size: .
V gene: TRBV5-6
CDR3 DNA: TGTGCCAGCAGCCGGGGACAGGGGGCTGGGTATGGCTACACCTTC
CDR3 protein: CASSRGQGAGYGYTF

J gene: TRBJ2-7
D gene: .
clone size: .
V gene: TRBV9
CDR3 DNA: TGTGCCAGCAGCGTATACCAGGACTCCTACGAGCAGTACTTC
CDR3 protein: CASSVYQDSYEQYF

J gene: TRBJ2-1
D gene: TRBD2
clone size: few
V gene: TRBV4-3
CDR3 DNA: TGCGCCAGCAGCTCACTAGCGGGGGGCCTTAGGGAGCAGTTCTTC
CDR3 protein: CASSSLAGGLREQFF

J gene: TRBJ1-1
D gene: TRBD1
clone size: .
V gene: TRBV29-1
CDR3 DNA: TGCAGCGTGGGGACAGGGGCTCCGAACACTGAAGCTTTCTTT
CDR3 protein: CSVGTGAPNTEAFF

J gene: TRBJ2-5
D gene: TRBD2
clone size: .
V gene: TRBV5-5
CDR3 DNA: TGTGCCAGCAGCTTGGAAGGCTTGCGGGGGGGCATAGAGACCCAGTACTTC
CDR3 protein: CASSLEGLRGGIETQYF

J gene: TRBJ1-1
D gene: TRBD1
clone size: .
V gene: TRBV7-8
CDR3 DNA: TGTGCCAGCAGCTCACAGGGGGCCAATGAAGCTTTCTTT
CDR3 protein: CASSSQGANEAFF

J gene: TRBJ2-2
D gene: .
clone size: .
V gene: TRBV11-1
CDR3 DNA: TGTGCCAGCAGCTTCACAGGCACCGGGGAGCTGTTTTTT
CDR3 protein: CASSFTGTGELFF

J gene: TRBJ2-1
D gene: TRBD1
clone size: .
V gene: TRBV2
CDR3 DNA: TGTGCCGTTACAGGGGCTGTGAATGAGCAGTTCTTC
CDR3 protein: CAVTGAVNEQFF

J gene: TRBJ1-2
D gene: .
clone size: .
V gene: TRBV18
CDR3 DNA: TGTGCCAGCTCACCAGCCGGCTTGGGCGGCTACACCTTC
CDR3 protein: CASSPAGLGGYTF

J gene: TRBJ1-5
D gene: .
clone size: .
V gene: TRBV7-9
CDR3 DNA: TGTGCCAGCAGCCCTCACTTGGACAGCTCTATCAATCAGCCCCAGCATTTT
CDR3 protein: CASSPHLDSSINQPQHF

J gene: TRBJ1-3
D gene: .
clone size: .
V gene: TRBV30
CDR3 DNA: TGTGCCTGGAACCGGGGGGCATCTGGAAACACCATATATTTT
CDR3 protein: CAWNRGASGNTIYF

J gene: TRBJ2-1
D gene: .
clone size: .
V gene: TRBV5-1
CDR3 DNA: TGCGCCAGCAGCTTGGTTCCCCCGGAGCAGTTCTTC
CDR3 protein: CASSLVPPEQFF

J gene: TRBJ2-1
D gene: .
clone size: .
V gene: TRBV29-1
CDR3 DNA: TGCAGCGTTGAAGACCGACTCTGGATTCCGTTCTTC
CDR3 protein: CSVEDRLWIPFF

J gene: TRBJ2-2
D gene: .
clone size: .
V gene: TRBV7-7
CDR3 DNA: TGTGCCAGCAGCTTAGAGCACACCGGGGAGCTGTTTTTT
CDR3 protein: CASSLEHTGELFF

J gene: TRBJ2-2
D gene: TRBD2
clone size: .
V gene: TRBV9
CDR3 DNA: TGTGCCAGCAGCGTGGGGACGCGGGGGTTCACCGGGGAGCTGTTTTTT
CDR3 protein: CASSVGTRGFTGELFF

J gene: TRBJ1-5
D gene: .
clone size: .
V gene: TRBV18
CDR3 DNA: TGTGCCAGCTCACCAGTCGGGGAGGGGCAGCCCCAGCATTTT
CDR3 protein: CASSPVGEGQPQHF

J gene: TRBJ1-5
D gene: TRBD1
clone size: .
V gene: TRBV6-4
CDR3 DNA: TGTGCCAGCAGGGGTTTGACAGGGGCGAAACTAAATCAGCCCCAGCATTTT
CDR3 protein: CASRGLTGAKLNQPQHF

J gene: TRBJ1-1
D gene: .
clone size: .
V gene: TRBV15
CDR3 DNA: TGTGCCACCAGCAGAGATCCCTGGGGGGGGACGCTTTACGGTGAAGCTTTCTTT
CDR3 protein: CATSRDPWGGTLYGEAFF

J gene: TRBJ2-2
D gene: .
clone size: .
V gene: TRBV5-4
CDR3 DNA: TGTGCCAGCAGCTTTCGTTTCGCCGGGGAGCTGTTTTTT
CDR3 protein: CASSFRFAGELFF

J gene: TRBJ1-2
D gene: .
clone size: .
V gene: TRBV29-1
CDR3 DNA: TGCAGCGTTATTTCGCCAGGGCAGTATGGCTACACCTTC
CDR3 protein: CSVISPGQYGYTF

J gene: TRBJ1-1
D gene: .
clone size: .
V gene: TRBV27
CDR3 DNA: TGTGCCAGCAGTTTATTAAGAGGGATGAACACTGAAGCTTTCTTT
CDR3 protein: CASSLLRGMNTEAFF

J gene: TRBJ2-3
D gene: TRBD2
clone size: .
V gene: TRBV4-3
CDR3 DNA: TGCGCCAGCAGCCAAGACCCCCTAGCGGGGGGCACAGATACGCAGTATTTT
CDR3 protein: CASSQDPLAGGTDTQYF

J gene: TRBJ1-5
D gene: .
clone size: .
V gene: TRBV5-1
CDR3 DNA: TGCGCCAGCAGCTTGGGGGACACGGGCAATCAGCCCCAGCATTTT
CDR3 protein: CASSLGDTGNQPQHF

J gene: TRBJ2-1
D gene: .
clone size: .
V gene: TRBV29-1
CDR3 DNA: TGCAGCGTGTTGACTAGCTCCTACAATGAGCAGTTCTTC
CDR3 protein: CSVLTSSYNEQFF

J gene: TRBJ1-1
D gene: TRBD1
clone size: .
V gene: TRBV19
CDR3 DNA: TGTGCCAGTAGTCAGGACAGGGCCAACACTGAAGCTTTCTTT
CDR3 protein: CASSQDRANTEAFF

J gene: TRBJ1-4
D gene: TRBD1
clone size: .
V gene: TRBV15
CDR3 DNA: TGTGCCACCAGCAGACCTTCGACAGGGATCAATGAAAAACTGTTTTTT
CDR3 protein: CATSRPSTGINEKLFF

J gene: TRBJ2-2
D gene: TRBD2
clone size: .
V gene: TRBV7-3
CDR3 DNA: TGTGCCAGCAGGGAAGAACCGGGGGGAACCGGGGAGCTGTTTTTT
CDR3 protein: CASREEPGGTGELFF

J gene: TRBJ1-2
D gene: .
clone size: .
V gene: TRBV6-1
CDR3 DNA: TGTGCCAGCGGTCAGAGGGGCTACACCTTC
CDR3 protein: CASGQRGYTF

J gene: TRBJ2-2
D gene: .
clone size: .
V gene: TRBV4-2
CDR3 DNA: TGTGCCAGCAGCCAAGAGGGGGCGCACACCGGGGAGCTGTTTTTT
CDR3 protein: CASSQEGAHTGELFF

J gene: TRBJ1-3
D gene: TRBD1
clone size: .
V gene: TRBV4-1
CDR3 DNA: TGCGCCAGCAGCCAAGATCTGTATCTGGGACAGGGATTTCCCTGGGCGAACACCATATATTTT
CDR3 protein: CASSQDLYLGQGFPWANTIYF

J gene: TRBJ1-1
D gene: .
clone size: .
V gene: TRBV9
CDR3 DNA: TGTGCCAGCAGCGCGGGAAGCAGGTGGGACACTGAAGCTTTCTTT
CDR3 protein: CASSAGSRWDTEAFF

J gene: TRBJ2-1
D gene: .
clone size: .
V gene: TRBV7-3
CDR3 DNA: TGTGCCAGCAGCCCCTCGGACTACGGCAATGAGCAGTTCTTC
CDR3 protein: CASSPSDYGNEQFF

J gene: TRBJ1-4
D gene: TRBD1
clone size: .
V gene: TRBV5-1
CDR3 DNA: TGCGCCAGCAGCCCCCGACAGGGCGGGGCTGAAAAACTGTTTTTT
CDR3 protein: CASSPRQGGAEKLFF

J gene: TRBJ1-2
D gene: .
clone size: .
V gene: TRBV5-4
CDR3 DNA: TGTGCCAGCAGCCCCTCGCGGGGGGGGGTATTGGCTAACTATGGCTACACCTTC
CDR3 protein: CASSPSRGGVLANYGYTF

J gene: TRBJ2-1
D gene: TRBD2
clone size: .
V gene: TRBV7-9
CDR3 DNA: TGTGCCAGCAGCTTCGGGGGGGGGCATGAGCAGTTCTTC
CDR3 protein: CASSFGGGHEQFF